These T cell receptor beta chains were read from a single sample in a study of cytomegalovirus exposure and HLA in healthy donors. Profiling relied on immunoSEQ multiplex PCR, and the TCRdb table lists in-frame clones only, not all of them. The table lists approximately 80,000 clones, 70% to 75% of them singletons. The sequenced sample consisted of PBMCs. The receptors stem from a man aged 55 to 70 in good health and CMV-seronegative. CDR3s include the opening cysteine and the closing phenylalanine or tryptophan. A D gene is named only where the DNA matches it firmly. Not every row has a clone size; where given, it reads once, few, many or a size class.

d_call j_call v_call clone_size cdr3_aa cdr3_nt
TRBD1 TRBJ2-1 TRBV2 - CASSRDRESYNEQFF TGTGCCAGCAGTAGGGACAGGGAGTCCTACAATGAGCAGTTCTTC
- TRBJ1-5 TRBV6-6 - CASSWGLHQPQHF TGTGCCAGCAGTTGGGGCCTGCATCAGCCCCAGCATTTT
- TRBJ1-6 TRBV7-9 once CSSSLGQSPLHF TGTTCCAGCAGCTTAGGGCAATCACCCCTCCACTTT
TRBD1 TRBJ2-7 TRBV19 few CASSMGTATYEQYF TGTGCCAGTAGTATGGGGACAGCCACCTACGAGCAGTACTTC
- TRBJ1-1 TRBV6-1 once CASSPRGNTEAFF TGTGCCAGCAGCCCGCGCGGGAACACTGAAGCTTTCTTT
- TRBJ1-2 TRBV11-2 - CASSLGDGGTNYGYTF TGTGCCAGCAGCTTAGGGGATGGGGGGACTAACTATGGCTACACCTTC
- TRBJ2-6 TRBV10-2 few CASSPLLGGSSGANVLTF TGCGCCAGCAGTCCGTTGTTGGGAGGAAGCTCTGGGGCCAACGTCCTGACTTTC
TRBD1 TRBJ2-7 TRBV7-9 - CASSLGQGVAYEQYF TGTGCCAGCAGCTTAGGACAGGGGGTCGCCTACGAGCAGTACTTC
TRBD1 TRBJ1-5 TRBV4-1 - CASSQTGEYQPQHF TGCGCCAGCAGCCAGACAGGGGAGTATCAGCCCCAGCATTTT
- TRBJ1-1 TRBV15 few CATSGRGNTEAFF TGTGCCACCAGCGGGAGGGGGAACACTGAAGCTTTCTTT
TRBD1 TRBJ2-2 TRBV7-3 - CASSLDQGAAIRELFF TGTGCCAGCAGCTTAGACCAGGGGGCTGCAATCAGGGAGCTGTTTTTT
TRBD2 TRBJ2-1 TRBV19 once CASSLKRGGLGNEQFF TGTGCCAGTAGTCTAAAGCGGGGGGGCTTGGGGAATGAGCAGTTCTTC
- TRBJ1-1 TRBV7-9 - CASSSPAVRGRDTEAFF TGTGCCAGCAGCTCTCCCGCGGTCCGGGGGAGGGACACTGAAGCTTTCTTT
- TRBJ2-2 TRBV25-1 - CASRETGSNTGELFF TGTGCCAGCAGAGAGACAGGTTCGAACACCGGGGAGCTGTTTTTT
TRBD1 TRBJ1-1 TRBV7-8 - CASSPWTGGSTEAFF TGTGCCAGCAGCCCGTGGACAGGGGGGAGCACTGAAGCTTTCTTT
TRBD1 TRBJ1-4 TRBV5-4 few CASSILGTGDEKLFF TGTGCCAGCAGCATTCTGGGGACAGGGGATGAAAAACTGTTTTTT
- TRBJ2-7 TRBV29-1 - CSVIRPTNYEQYF TGCAGCGTTATTCGCCCCACAAATTACGAGCAGTACTTC
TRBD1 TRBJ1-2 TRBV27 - CASSLKKAGTGNPIYGYTF TGTGCCAGCAGTCTAAAAAAAGCCGGGACAGGGAACCCCATCTATGGCTACACCTTC
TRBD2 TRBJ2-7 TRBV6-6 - CASSYPLAGGSYEQYF TGTGCCAGCAGTTACCCCCTTGCGGGGGGCTCCTACGAGCAGTACTTC
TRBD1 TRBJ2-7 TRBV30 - CASTDRGDEQYF TGTGCCTCAACAGACAGGGGAGACGAGCAGTACTTC
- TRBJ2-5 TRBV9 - CASSVEAMGVGETQYF TGTGCCAGCAGCGTAGAGGCTATGGGCGTCGGAGAGACCCAGTACTTC
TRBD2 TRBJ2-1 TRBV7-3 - CASSLTSSGGGNEQFF TGTGCCAGCAGCTTAACTAGTAGCGGGGGGGGCAATGAGCAGTTCTTC
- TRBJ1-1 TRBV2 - CASSERGAGPEAFF TGTGCCAGCAGTGAAAGGGGAGCGGGTCCTGAAGCTTTCTTT
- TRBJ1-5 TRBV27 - CASSSRGGNQPQHF TGTGCCAGCAGTTCCAGGGGTGGCAATCAGCCCCAGCATTTT
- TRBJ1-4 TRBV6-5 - CASSRRRSTNEKLFF TGTGCCAGCAGCCGCCGGAGATCAACTAATGAAAAACTGTTTTTT
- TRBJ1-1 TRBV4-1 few CASSPSPGTEAFF TGCGCCAGCAGCCCCAGCCCGGGCACTGAAGCTTTCTTT
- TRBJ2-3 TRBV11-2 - CASSLVPGVTDTQYF TGTGCCAGCAGCTTAGTCCCGGGGGTGACAGATACGCAGTATTTT
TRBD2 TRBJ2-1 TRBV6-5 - CASRRTSGGLFF TGTGCCAGCAGAAGGACTAGCGGGGGCCTATTCTTC
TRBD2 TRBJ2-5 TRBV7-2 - CASSLIAGLAKETQYF TGTGCCAGCAGCTTAATAGCGGGACTAGCGAAAGAGACCCAGTACTTC
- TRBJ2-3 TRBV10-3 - CAISEGDSHTDTQYF TGTGCCATCAGTGAGGGGGACTCGCACACAGATACGCAGTATTTT
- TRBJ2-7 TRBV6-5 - CASRLQGTYEQYF TGTGCCAGCAGGTTGCAGGGAACCTACGAGCAGTACTTC
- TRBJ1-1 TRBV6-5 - CASSYLGEAFF TGTGCCAGCAGTTATCTAGGTGAAGCTTTCTTT
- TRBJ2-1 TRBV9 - CASSEGGGNYNEQFF TGTGCCAGCAGTGAAGGGGGGGGTAACTACAATGAGCAGTTCTTC
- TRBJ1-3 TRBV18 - CASSPGAGVSGNTIYF TGTGCCAGCTCACCAGGGGCGGGAGTCTCTGGAAACACCATATATTTT
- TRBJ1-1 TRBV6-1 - CASRNRNTEAFF TGTGCCAGCCGGAACAGAAACACTGAAGCTTTCTTT
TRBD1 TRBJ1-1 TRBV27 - CASSSPVDRGTEAFF TGTGCCAGCAGTTCGCCCGTGGACAGGGGCACTGAAGCTTTCTTT
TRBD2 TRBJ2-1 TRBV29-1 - CSVPPGTSGGASDEQFF TGCAGCGTCCCCCCCGGGACTAGCGGGGGGGCCTCGGATGAGCAGTTCTTC
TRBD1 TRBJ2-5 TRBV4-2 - CASSQDNRGETQYF TGTGCCAGCAGTCAAGATAACAGGGGGGAGACCCAGTACTTC
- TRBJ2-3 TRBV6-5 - CASSYRGNTDTQYF TGTGCCAGCAGTTACAGGGGGAACACAGATACGCAGTATTTT
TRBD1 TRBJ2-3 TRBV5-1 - CASSLDLDRQTDTQYF TGCGCCAGCAGCTTGGACCTGGACAGGCAAACAGATACGCAGTATTTT
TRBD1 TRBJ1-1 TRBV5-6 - CASSGGGYTEAFF TGTGCCAGCAGCGGAGGGGGCTACACTGAAGCTTTCTTT
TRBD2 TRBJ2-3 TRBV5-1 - CASSSSGTSVDTQYF TGCGCCAGCAGCTCTTCCGGGACTAGCGTGGATACGCAGTATTTT
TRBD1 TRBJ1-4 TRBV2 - CATQDRGYEKLFF TGTGCCACCCAGGACAGGGGATATGAAAAACTGTTTTTT
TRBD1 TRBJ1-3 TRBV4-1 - CASSQPQGVSGNTIYF TGCGCCAGCAGCCAACCCCAGGGGGTCTCTGGAAACACCATATATTTT
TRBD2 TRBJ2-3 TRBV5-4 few CASSSPTSGGGRDTQYF TGTGCCAGCAGCTCCCCGACTAGCGGGGGGGGAAGGGATACGCAGTATTTT
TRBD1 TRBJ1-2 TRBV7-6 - CASSLGTGDYGYTF TGTGCCAGCAGCTTAGGAACAGGGGATTATGGCTACACCTTC
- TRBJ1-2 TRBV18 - CASSETGTNYGYTF TGTGCCAGCTCGGAAACGGGAACTAACTATGGCTACACCTTC
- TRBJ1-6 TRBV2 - CASKPGVLYSPLHF TGTGCCAGCAAGCCGGGGGTATTATATTCACCCCTCCACTTT
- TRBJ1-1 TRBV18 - CASSPDSTEAFF TGTGCCAGCTCACCCGACAGCACTGAAGCTTTCTTT